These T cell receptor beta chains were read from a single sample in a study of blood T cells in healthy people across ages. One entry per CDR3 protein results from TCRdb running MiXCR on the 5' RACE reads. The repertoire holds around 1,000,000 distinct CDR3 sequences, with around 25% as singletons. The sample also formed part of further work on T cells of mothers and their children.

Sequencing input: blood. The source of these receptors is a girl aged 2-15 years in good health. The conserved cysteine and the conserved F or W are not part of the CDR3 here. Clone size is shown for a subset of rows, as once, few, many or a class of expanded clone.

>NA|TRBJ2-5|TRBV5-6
ASSASDQETQY
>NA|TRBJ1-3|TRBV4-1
ASSQDRTFSGNTIY
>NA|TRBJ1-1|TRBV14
ASSQPGQGSSTEAF
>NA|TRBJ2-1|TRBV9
ASSAPGGNYNEQF
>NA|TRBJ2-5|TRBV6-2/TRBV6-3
ASTQSFKRRSSAETQY
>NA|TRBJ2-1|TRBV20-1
SARDAKPYNEQF
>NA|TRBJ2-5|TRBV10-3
AISVDSQETQY
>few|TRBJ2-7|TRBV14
ASSRLGGAKLYEQY
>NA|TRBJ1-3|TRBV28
ASSPQRTGNTIY
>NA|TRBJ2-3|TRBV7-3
ASSAGLAGDLDTQY
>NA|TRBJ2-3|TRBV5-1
ASSLAGPGRLTDTQY
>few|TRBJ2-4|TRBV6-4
ASSRYSWDIQY
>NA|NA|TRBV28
ASSLREGNEQF
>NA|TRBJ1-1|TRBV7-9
ASSSSGTGAF
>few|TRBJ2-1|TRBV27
ASSRASVLKGDEQF
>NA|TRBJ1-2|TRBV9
ASRRQGEVHGYT
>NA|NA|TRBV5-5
ASSPNPGLEGYNEQF
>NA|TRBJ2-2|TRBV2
ASSDPANSNTGELF
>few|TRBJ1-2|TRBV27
ASSPSLGTQYGYT
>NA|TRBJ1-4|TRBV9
ASSVGRTDEKLF
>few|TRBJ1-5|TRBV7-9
ASSLGQGSQPQH
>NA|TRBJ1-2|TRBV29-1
SVRPDEGFNYGYT
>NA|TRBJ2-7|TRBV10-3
ATDSGTILEQY
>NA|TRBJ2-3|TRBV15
ATSRDWGSSDTQY
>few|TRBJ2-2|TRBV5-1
ASSPRATTNTGELF
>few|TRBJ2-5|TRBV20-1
SAKRLAETETRY
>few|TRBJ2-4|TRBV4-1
ASSHPGQSINIQY
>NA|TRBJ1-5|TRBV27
ASSLSPGQGVNQPQH
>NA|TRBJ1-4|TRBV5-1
ASRRFRETTNEKLF
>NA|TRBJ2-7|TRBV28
ASSSMGERY
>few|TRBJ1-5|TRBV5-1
ASSLEGALSQPQH
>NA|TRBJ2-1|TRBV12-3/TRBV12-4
ASSLVASGFYNEQF
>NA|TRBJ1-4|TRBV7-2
ASSPVGTNEKLF
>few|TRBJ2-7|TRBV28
ASSEPGLKYEQY
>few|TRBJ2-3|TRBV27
ASSLLAGGATDTQY
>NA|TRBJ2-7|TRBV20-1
SARDVYSSYEQY
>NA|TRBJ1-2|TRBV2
ASNGREAYGYT
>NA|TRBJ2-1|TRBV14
ASSQDPFPGEQF
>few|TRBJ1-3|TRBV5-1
ASSLEPGAGNTIY
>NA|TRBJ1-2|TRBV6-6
ASSTSVYGYT
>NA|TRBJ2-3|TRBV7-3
ASRYTSTDTQY
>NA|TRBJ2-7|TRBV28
ASSLFEETYEQY
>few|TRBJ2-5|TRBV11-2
ASSLAQGRLQETQY
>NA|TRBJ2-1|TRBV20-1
SAEPGLAGAFDNNEQF
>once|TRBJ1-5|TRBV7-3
ASSFPQGDQRPQH
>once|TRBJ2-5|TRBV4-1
ASSETSGDLQTQY
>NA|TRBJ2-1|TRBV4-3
ASSQWRGENEQF
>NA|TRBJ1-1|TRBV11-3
ASSKTGQNTEAF
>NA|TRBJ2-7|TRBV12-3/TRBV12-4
ASSRSTSGGAGEQY
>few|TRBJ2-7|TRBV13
ASSSPAQYEQY
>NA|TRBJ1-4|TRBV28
ASSLSLQGKLF
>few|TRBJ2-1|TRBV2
ASTLPGVAGGPDNEQF
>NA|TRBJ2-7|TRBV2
AIRQGPVHEQY
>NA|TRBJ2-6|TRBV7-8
ASRSQPGANVLT
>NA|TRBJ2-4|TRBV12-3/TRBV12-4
ASSLSRADIQY